This T cell receptor (beta chain) was retrieved from a study of tumour-infiltrating T cells in Burkitt lymphoma. About the research overall: Overall and progression-free survival were predicted by productive clonality.

This clone occurred a few times. CDR3 length: 16 residues. Trimming removed 0 bases at V and 4 bases at J, with 16 bases between. Germline assignment: CDR1 MNHEY and CDR2 SVGAGI. Clones were read by immunoSEQ multiplex PCR, and TCRdb kept only the in-frame ones, dropping some. The sample records about 14,000 clones, 30% being singletons. The clonotype was recovered from a human donor with diffuse large B-cell lymphoma. The chain carries TRBV6-5 and TRBJ2-7, with D possibly matching TRBD2 (6 bases). Sample: tumor tissue. CDR3 bases: TGTGCCAGCAGTTACTCTTTAGGGGAGGTGACTTACGAGCAGTACTTC. Translating it yields CASSYSLGEVTYEQYF.